Listed here is a single TCR beta chain. Germline lookup yields CDR1 PRHDT and CDR2 FYEKMQ (reference sequence). V was trimmed by 6 bases and J by 5 bases, leaving 22 bases between them. This CDR3 contains 16 residues. Only in-frame clones appear in the TCRdb table, and some are missing; sequencing was by immunoSEQ multiplex PCR. This sample has about 100,000 clones, with roughly 96% found just once. This sample is part of a study of technical replicates of blood from a handful of donors. Source material: T cells isolated from PBMCs. This clonotype was obtained from a human donor in good health. This sequence joins TRBV13 and TRBJ1-2; a weak D match, TRBD1 (5 bases). This chain's CDR3 is CASRLVRDSVRYGYTF. In DNA, the CDR3 is TGTGCCAGCAGACTAGTCCGGGACTCCGTTAGATATGGCTACACCTTC.